These 14 T cell receptor beta chains were all obtained from the same sample, sequenced in a study of blood T cell repertoires in COVID-19. TCRdb keeps only in-frame clones here, not all; method: immunoSEQ multiplex PCR. The sample shows approximately 69,000 clones, about 82% of them seen only once. The specimen was peripheral blood. The receptors were sampled from a woman aged 60-70 years with acute or convalescent COVID-19.

The gene calls are TRBV5-4 and TRBJ1-1; D ambiguous. This CDR3 contains 14 residues. Germline V CDR1 and CDR2: SGHNT, YYREEE (reference sequence). Between the trimmed V and J ends, which lost 0 bases and 1 base, there was a span of 7 bases. The CDR3 nucleotides are TGTGCCAGCAGCTTGGGGGAGCGGAACACTGAAGCTTTCTTT. Amino acids: CASSLGERNTEAFF.

The chain employs TRBV6-5 and TRBJ1-5; a possible D gene is TRBD1 (6 bases). Between the trimmed V and J ends, which lost 11 bases and 0 bases, there was a span of 17 bases. This CDR3 spans 15 amino acids. CDR1 and CDR2 from the germline V gene are MNHEY and SVGAGI. Here the CDR3 reads CAVPSGVYSNQPQHF. The CDR3, as DNA: TGTGCCGTACCCTCAGGGGTCTATAGCAATCAGCCCCAGCATTTT.

This clone has only a few counts. The chain carries TRBV7-2 and TRBJ2-7, with D possibly matching TRBD2 (5 bases). V shed 1 base and J shed 4 bases, with 17 bases lying between them. Looked up from germline, CDR1 is SGHTA and CDR2 is FQGNSA. The CDR3 is 16 residues long. CDR3 region: CASSLGGSGGGYEQYF. CDR3 bases: TGTGCCAGCAGCTTAGGTGGTAGTGGAGGCGGATACGAGCAGTACTTC.

The chain is built from TRBV19 and TRBJ1-1; D gene ambiguous. The CDR3 has 13 amino acids. Germline V CDR1 and CDR2: LNHDA, SQIVND (reference sequence). V gave up 3 bases and J gave up 0 bases, with 5 bases separating them. CDR3 protein: CASSIGMNTEAFF. CDR3 nucleotides: TGTGCCAGTAGTATCGGTATGAACACTGAAGCTTTCTTT.

The chain couples TRBV27 to TRBJ1-4; 7 bases align to TRBD1. The CDR3 totals 14 residues. V lost 1 base, J lost 8 bases, and 4 bases stayed unmatched. The germline V gene has CDR1 MNHEY and CDR2 SMNVEV (reference sequence). CDR3 nucleotide sequence: TGTGCCAGCAGTTTATACAGGGGTGGAGAAAAACTGTTTTTT. This sequence encodes CASSLYRGGEKLFF.

This chain links TRBV7-8 with TRBJ2-5; TRBD2 might be the D (5 bases). The CDR3 covers 15 residues. CDR1 and CDR2 from the germline V gene are SGHVS and FQNEAQ. The V gene lost 5 bases and the J gene lost 5 bases, with 18 bases spanning the gap. CDR3 sequence (DNA): TGTGCCAGCAGCCCCGCGCAAACTAGTAAGGAGACCCAGTACTTC. Its translation: CASSPAQTSKETQYF.

This clone has only a few counts. The chain is built from TRBV6-1 and TRBJ1-5; 9 bases match TRBD1. The CDR3 totals 17 residues. V lost 3 bases, J lost 4 bases, and 10 bases stayed unmatched. Germline assignment: CDR1 MNHNS and CDR2 SASEGT. This CDR3 reads CASSEHRGTGQNQPQHF. The CDR3 DNA follows: TGTGCCAGCAGTGAGCACCGAGGGACAGGGCAAAATCAGCCCCAGCATTTT.

This clone has just a few counts. The chain joins TRBV10-1 to TRBJ2-7; D ambiguous. This CDR3 is 14 amino acids long. Germline V gene data show CDR1 as WNHNN and CDR2 as SYGVQD (reference sequence). Trimming removed 0 bases at V and 5 bases at J, with 11 bases between. CDR3 loop: CASSESSGPHEQYF. CDR3 sequence (DNA): TGCGCCAGCAGTGAGTCATCAGGCCCTCACGAGCAGTACTTC.

The V and J genes are TRBV28 and TRBJ2-7; D perhaps matches TRBD1 (5 bases). The CDR3 length is 13 residues. CDR1 is MDHEN, CDR2 SYDVKM, per germline. V lost 8 bases and J lost 2, with 13 bases in between. The CDR3 nucleotides read TGTGCCAGCGCAAAGGGGCTCCCCTACGAGCAGTACTTC. It yields the protein CASAKGLPYEQYF. The entire variable domain, with the rest obtained from reference TRBV28 and TRBJ2-7, is as follows: DVKVTQSSRYLVKRTGEKVFLECVQDMDHENMFWYRQDPGLGLRLIYFSYDVKMKEKGDIPEGYSVSREKKERFSLILESASTNQTSMYLCASAKGLPYEQYFGPGTRLTVT.

The V call is TRBV15, the J call TRBJ2-3; a weak D match, TRBD1 (7 bases). Germline loops: CDR1 LNHNV, CDR2 YYDKDF (reference sequence). Trimming shortened V by 3 bases and J by 3 bases, and 19 bases separated the two germline ends. This CDR3 is 17 amino acids long. The CDR3 DNA reads TGTGCCACCAGCAGGGACATCACAGGGGAGGTAACAGATACGCAGTATTTT. Amino acid sequence: CATSRDITGEVTDTQYF.

This clone was seen a few times. V is TRBV28 and J is TRBJ1-3; TRBD1 aligns across 7 bases. J was trimmed by 8 bases and V by 4 bases; bases with no gene match: 11. This CDR3 contains 15 residues. The V gene's germline CDR1 is MDHEN and CDR2 SYDVKM. CDR3 amino acids: CASSSRGLIGYTIYF. The CDR3 DNA reads as TGTGCCAGCAGTTCCAGGGGGTTGATTGGGTACACCATATATTTT.

This chain uses TRBV30 with TRBJ1-3; the match to TRBD1 covers 7 bases. The CDR3 is made up of 15 amino acids. Unmatched junction bases numbered 5, after V lost 1 base and J lost 2 bases. CDR1 and CDR2 from the germline V gene are GTSNPN and SVGIG (reference sequence). The CDR3 DNA reads as TGTGCCTGGAGTGCTCGTACAGGGGCTGGAAACACCATATATTTT. This gives the protein CAWSARTGAGNTIYF.

This chain joins TRBV19 and TRBJ2-4, with D possibly being TRBD1 (5 bases). Germline-derived CDR1 and CDR2 are LNHDA and SQIVND (reference sequence). The CDR3 length is 14 residues. V gave up 1 base and J gave up 6 bases, with 10 bases separating them. In nucleotides, the CDR3 is TGTGCCAGTAGTATAGGTGGGGCCGGAAACATTCAGTACTTC. Protein product: CASSIGGAGNIQYF. The full variable domain, rest sourced from reference TRBV19 and TRBJ2-4, is DGGITQSPKYLFRKEGQNVTLSCEQNLNHDAMYWYRQDPGQGLRLIYYSQIVNDFQKGDIAEGYSVSREKKESFPLTVTSAQKNPTAFYLCASSIGGAGNIQYFGAGTRLSVL.

The chain joins TRBV28 to TRBJ1-2; D is unresolved. Germline CDR1 and CDR2: MDHEN and SYDVKM. V lost 3 bases and J 4 bases, leaving 9 bases between the germline ends. CDR3 length: 13 amino acids. In DNA, the CDR3 is TGTGCCAGCAGTTTTAGAACTCCCTATGGCTACACCTTC. As protein: CASSFRTPYGYTF.